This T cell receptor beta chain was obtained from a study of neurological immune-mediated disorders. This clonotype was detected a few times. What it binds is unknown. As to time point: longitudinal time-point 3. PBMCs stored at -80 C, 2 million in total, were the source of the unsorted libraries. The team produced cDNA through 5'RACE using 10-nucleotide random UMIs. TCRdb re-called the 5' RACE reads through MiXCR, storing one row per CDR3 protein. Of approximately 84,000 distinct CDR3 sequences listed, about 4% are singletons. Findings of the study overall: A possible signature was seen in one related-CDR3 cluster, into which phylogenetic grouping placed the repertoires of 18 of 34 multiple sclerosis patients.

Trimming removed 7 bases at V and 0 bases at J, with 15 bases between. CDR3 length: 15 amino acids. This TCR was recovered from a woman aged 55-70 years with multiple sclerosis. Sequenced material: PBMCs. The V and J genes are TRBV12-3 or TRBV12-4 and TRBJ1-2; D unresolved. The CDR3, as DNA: TGTGCCAGCACCCGATCTCCAATCGCTAACTATGGCTACACCTTC. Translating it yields CASTRSPIANYGYTF.